Listed below are T cell receptor beta chains from one sample, sequenced in a study of T cells in Graves' hyperthyroidism and ophthalmopathy. TCRdb re-called the multiplex PCR reads through MiXCR, storing one row per CDR3 protein. The sample lists 750,000 to 950,000 distinct CDR3 sequences, around 38% occurring once. Material: blood. These receptors were taken from a man between 18 and 35 years old with Graves' hyperthyroidism. CDR3s include the opening cysteine and the closing phenylalanine or tryptophan. The D gene is left open where the match is weak. For some rows the clone size is stated as once, few or many, or as a class when expanded; others skip it.

clone size,D gene,J gene,V gene,CDR3 protein,CDR3 DNA
NA,NA,TRBJ2-2,TRBV7-7,CASSEWGPGELFF,TGTGCTAGCAGCGAATGGGGCCCCGGGGAGCTGTTTTTT
NA,TRBD1,TRBJ2-2,TRBV11-2,CASSWSGQEAITGELFF,TGTGCCAGCAGCTGGAGCGGACAGGAGGCTATCACCGGGGAGCTGTTTTTT
NA,NA,TRBJ2-7,TRBV7-9,CASSQDGDNEQYF,TGTGCCAGCAGCCAAGATGGAGACAACGAGCAGTACTTC
NA,NA,TRBJ1-1,TRBV7-2,CASSLGGGSRASF,TGTGCCAGCAGCTTAGGGGGGGGCTCTCGAGCTTCCTTT
many,TRBD2,TRBJ2-7,TRBV10-2,CASSESMSGDEQYF,TGCGCCAGCAGTGAGTCGATGAGCGGGGACGAGCAGTACTTC
many,TRBD1,TRBJ1-6,TRBV19,CASHARTGGDSPLHF,TGTGCCTCCCACGCCAGGACAGGGGGCGATTCACCCCTCCACTTT
NA,TRBD1,TRBJ1-4,TRBV12-3/TRBV12-4,CASAWAGGAGNEKLFF,TGTGCCAGCGCATGGGCAGGGGGCGCGGGTAATGAAAAACTGTTTTTT
many,NA,TRBJ2-6,TRBV7-8,CASSLPPGRFSGANVLTF,TGTGCCAGCAGCTTACCGCCGGGACGCTTCTCTGGGGCCAACGTCCTGACTTTC
few,NA,TRBJ1-6,TRBV13,CASSSLSSYNSPLHF,TGTGCCAGCAGCTCTCTCAGCTCCTATAATTCACCCCTCCACTTT
NA,NA,TRBJ2-7,TRBV10-2,CASSETKWTGSYEQYF,TGCGCCAGCAGTGAGACTAAATGGACGGGATCCTACGAGCAGTACTTC
many,TRBD1,TRBJ1-1,TRBV5-1,CASRPDRGNTEAFF,TGTGCCAGCAGGCCGGACAGGGGGAACACTGAAGCTTTCTTT
NA,TRBD1,TRBJ1-5,TRBV6-2/TRBV6-3,CATGTGLVQPQHF,TGTGCCACCGGGACAGGGCTAGTTCAGCCCCAGCATTTT
few,NA,TRBJ1-4,TRBV20-1,CSAVPAATNEKLFF,NA
once,TRBD1,TRBJ1-4,TRBV7-9,CASSAGQGGGEKLFF,TGTGCCAGCAGCGCCGGACAGGGAGGGGGTGAAAAACTGTTTTTT
NA,NA,TRBJ1-6,TRBV10-2,CASRKTGVRSPLHF,TGCGCCAGCAGGAAGACGGGCGTTAGGTCACCCCTCCACTTT
NA,TRBD1,TRBJ2-2,TRBV29-1,CSLGQANTGELFF,TGCAGCTTGGGACAGGCGAACACCGGGGAGCTGTTTTTT
NA,TRBD2,TRBJ2-7,TRBV7-3,CASSQDPTSREQYF,TGTGCCAGCAGCCAAGATCCGACTAGCCGCGAGCAGTACTTC
many,NA,TRBJ2-5,TRBV7-9,CASSSLKETQYF,TGTGCCAGCAGCTCGCTGAAAGAGACCCAGTACTTC
many,NA,TRBJ2-5,TRBV29-1,CSVARGVQETQYF,TGCAGCGTCGCCAGGGGGGTCCAAGAGACCCAGTACTTC
few,NA,TRBJ2-5,TRBV7-9,CASSLGQGLGTQYF,TGTGCCAGCAGCTTAGGTCAGGGTCTGGGGACCCAGTACTTC
NA,NA,TRBJ1-1,TRBV5-5,CASSFGKMNTEAFF,TGTGCCAGCAGCTTTGGAAAGATGAACACTGAAGCTTTCTTT
once,NA,TRBJ1-6,TRBV2,CASSEWDTSDPYNSPLHF,TGTGCCAGCAGTGAATGGGACACCTCAGACCCCTATAATTCACCCCTCCACTTT
NA,NA,TRBJ2-3,TRBV15,CATSDIGTADTQYF,TGTGCCACCAGCGATATAGGGACCGCAGATACGCAGTATTTT
NA,NA,TRBJ1-1,TRBV10-3,CAISASSKVNTEAFF,TGTGCCATCAGTGCTAGTTCGAAGGTGAACACTGAAGCTTTCTTT
many,TRBD1,TRBJ2-2,TRBV29-1,CSAPTGGTTGELFF,TGCAGCGCACCGACAGGGGGCACCACCGGGGAGCTGTTTTTT
few,NA,TRBJ2-7,TRBV11-1,CASSWRGGRRYEQYF,TGTGCCAGCAGCTGGAGGGGGGGACGACGTTACGAGCAGTACTTC
NA,TRBD1,TRBJ1-4,TRBV20-1,CSARDSGTGGEKLFF,TGCAGTGCTAGAGATAGTGGGACAGGGGGAGAAAAACTGTTTTTT